This TCR beta chain was profiled in a study of T cells expressing NK-cell markers. Whole-study context: According to the study, TCR beta repertoires originated from sorted CD3+CD56+NKG2C+, CD3+CD56+NKG2C- and CD3+CD56-NKG2C+ T cells. The eight sequenced donors comprised seven who were HCMV-seropositive and one who was seronegative.

Using the 5' RACE reads, TCRdb records one entry per CDR3 protein without DNA. The specimen's table records a few hundred thousand distinct CDR3 sequences. From germline, CDR1 is DFQATT and CDR2 SNEGSKA (reference sequence). This CDR3 is built from 16 residues. This chain links TRBV20-1 with TRBJ2-3. What was sequenced was blood T cells: a sorted CD56 or NKG2C T cell subset, CD4+ or CD8+ T cells, or bulk PBMC T cells (not recorded which). This sequence was found in a man younger than 30 in good health. The CDR3 region is CSASSADISSTDTQYF.